This T cell receptor beta chain was recorded in a study of T cell clonotyping in hematopoietic cell transplantation. Whole-study context: Pretransplant recipient samples were taken after cytoreduction.

Study-wide points: At the given depth, recipient repertoires were over 97% de novo clonotypes.

Clones were sequenced by immunoSEQ multiplex PCR, and TCRdb holds only the in-frame ones, with some missing. The repertoire has more than 70,000 clones, approximately 95% of them found once; the top ten carry under 2%. Turning to this clone: Antigen specificity is unknown.

The time point was: recipient sample about 28 days before transplant, after cytoreduction. Germline V gene data show CDR1 as MNHNS and CDR2 as SASEGT. CDR3 length: 14 residues. The V end lost 7 bases, the J end lost 1 base, and 14 bases lay between the germline ends. The chain employs TRBV6-1 and TRBJ2-7; no clear D gene. The sequence came from a woman aged 50 to 60 with acute myeloid leukemia. Some clones in this sample may be carry-over from other donors' samples. The sample was peripheral blood mononuclear cells, taken before stem cell transplant. The CDR3 nucleotides read TGTGCCAGCACCAGGCTTTGGTCTTCCTACGAGCAGTACTTC. It is translated as CASTRLWSSYEQYF.